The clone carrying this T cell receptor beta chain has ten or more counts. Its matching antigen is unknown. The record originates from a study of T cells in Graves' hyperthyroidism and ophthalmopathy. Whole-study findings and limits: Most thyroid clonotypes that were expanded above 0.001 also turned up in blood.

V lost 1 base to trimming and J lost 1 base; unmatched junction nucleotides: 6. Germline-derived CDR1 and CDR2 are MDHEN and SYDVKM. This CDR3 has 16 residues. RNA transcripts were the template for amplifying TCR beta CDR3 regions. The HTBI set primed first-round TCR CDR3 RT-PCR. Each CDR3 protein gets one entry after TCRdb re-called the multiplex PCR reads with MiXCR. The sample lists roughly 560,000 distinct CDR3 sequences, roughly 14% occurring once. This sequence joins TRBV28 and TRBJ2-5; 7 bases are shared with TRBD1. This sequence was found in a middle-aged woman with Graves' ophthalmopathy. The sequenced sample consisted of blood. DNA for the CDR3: TGTGCCAGCAGTTTATACCGGGACAGACCCCAAGAGACCCAGTACTTC. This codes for CASSLYRDRPQETQYF.